This T cell receptor beta chain was found in a study of blood T cell repertoires in COVID-19. It was during active infection that Seattle patients were enrolled and then longitudinally followed. The CDR3 loop spans 15 amino acids. V lost 2 bases, J lost 4 bases, and 14 bases lay in between. The germline V gene encodes CDR1 SGHDN and CDR2 FVKESK. Sequenced by immunoSEQ multiplex PCR; TCRdb stores in-frame clones only, minus some. Of approximately 290,000 clones in the sample, 80% to 95% were seen once. Sequenced input: peripheral blood. The chain couples TRBV14 to TRBJ1-2; D is unclear. The receptor was isolated from a woman in her thirties with COVID-19, enrolled during active disease. The CDR3 is CASSQRHGVSYGYTF. CDR3 in DNA: TGTGCCAGCAGCCAAAGACACGGGGTCAGCTATGGCTACACCTTC.